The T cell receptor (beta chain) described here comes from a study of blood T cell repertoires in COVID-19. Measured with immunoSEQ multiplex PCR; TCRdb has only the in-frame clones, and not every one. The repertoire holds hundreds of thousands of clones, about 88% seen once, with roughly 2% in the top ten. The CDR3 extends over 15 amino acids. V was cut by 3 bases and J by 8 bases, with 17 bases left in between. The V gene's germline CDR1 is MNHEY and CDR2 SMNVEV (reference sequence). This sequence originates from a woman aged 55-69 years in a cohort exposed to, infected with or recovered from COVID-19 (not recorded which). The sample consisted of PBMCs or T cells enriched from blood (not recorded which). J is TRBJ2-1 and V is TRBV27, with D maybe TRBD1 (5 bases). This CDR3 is CASSLMGRAGDEQFF. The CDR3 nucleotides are TGTGCCAGCAGTTTGATGGGCAGGGCTGGGGATGAGCAGTTCTTC.